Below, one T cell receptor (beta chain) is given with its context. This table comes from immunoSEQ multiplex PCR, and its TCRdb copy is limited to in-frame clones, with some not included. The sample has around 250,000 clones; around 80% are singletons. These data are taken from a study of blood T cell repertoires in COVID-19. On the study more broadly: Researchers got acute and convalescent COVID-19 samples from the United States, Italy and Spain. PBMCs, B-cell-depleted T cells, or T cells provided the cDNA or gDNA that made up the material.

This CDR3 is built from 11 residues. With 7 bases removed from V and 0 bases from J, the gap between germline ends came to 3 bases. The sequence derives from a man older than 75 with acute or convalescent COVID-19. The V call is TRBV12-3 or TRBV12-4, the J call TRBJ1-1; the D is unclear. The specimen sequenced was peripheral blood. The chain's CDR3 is CASNLNTEAFF. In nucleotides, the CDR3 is TGTGCCAGCAACTTGAACACTGAAGCTTTCTTT.